This paragraph reports one T cell receptor beta chain. This specimen belongs to a study of blood T cell repertoires in COVID-19. Enrolled through a virtual design, the participants were between 18 and 89 years of age and came from about two dozen US areas. In the source study's methods: Amplification of reference gene primers provided the estimated nucleated cell counts. TCRdb's table, derived via immunoSEQ multiplex PCR, lists solely in-frame clones and lacks some. V and J calls and clone size are given by that table; D and trimming were obtained from the DNA. The table has about 270,000 clones, more than 75% seen once. The CDR3 is 14 amino acids. Germline V gene sequence: CDR1 MDHEN, CDR2 SYDVKM. Unmatched junction bases numbered 4, after V lost 6 bases and J lost 3 bases.

The TCR comes from a woman aged 40-49 years with acute COVID-19. The sample consisted of PBMCs or T cells enriched from blood (not recorded which). The chain links TRBV28 to TRBJ1-5, with 8 bases aligning to TRBD1. DNA for the CDR3: TGTGCCAGCAGACAGACAGGGGCCAATCAGCCCCAGCATTTT. This encodes CASRQTGANQPQHF.